These 21 T cell receptor beta chains share one sample of origin, sequenced in a study of blood T cell repertoires in COVID-19. Sequencing used immunoSEQ multiplex PCR; TCRdb keeps in-frame clones, though not all of them. The sample lists around 250,000 clones, over 75% occurring once. The sequenced sample consisted of PBMCs or T cells enriched from blood (not recorded which). The origin of the receptors is a man younger than 35 who had recovered from COVID-19.

J is TRBJ1-1 and V is TRBV19; D perhaps matches TRBD1 (6 bases). This CDR3 is built from 15 residues. Germline values: CDR1 LNHDA, CDR2 SQIVND (reference sequence). V lost 3 bases and J lost 5, with 16 bases in between. DNA of the CDR3: TGTGCCAGTAGTATTCCACCGACAACAGGGACTGAAGCTTTCTTT. Its translation is CASSIPPTTGTEAFF.

This sequence joins TRBV12-3 or TRBV12-4 and TRBJ2-3; D not certain. The V gene lost 2 bases and the J gene lost 3 bases, with 3 bases spanning the gap. This CDR3 is 12 amino acids long. This CDR3 is CASSLQTDTQYF. In nucleotides, the CDR3 is TGTGCCAGCAGTTTACAGACAGATACGCAGTATTTT.

The chain has TRBV5-1 and TRBJ2-1; 8 bases agree with TRBD1. CDR1 is SGHRS, CDR2 YFSETQ, per germline. This CDR3 spans 14 amino acids. V shed 4 bases, J shed 7 bases, and the junction held 7 bases outside the gene matches. The CDR3: CASSPRTGMNEQFF. CDR3 coding DNA: TGCGCCAGCAGCCCAAGGACAGGGATGAATGAGCAGTTCTTC.

V is TRBV5-4 and J is TRBJ1-2; D uncertain. Germline values: CDR1 SGHNT, CDR2 YYREEE (reference sequence). CDR3 length: 14 amino acids. V gave up 2 bases and J gave up 1 base, with 9 bases separating them. The CDR3, as DNA: TGTGCCAGCAGCTTACTACTGGGTAACTATGGCTACACCTTC. Translating gives CASSLLLGNYGYTF.

The genes are TRBV6-2 or TRBV6-3 and TRBJ1-5, with D perhaps TRBD1 (6 bases). CDR1 and CDR2 (germline): MNHEY, SVGEGT. This CDR3 spans 15 amino acids. V lost 4 bases and J 4 bases, leaving 14 bases between the germline ends. The CDR3 reads CASSLVLGGNQPQHF. The CDR3 DNA sequence: TGTGCCAGCAGTTTGGTCCTAGGGGGAAATCAGCCCCAGCATTTT.

The rearrangement uses TRBV6-5 and TRBJ1-6; the D is unclear. Trimming took 0 bases from V and 6 from J, leaving 9 bases between them. Germline CDR1 reads MNHEY; CDR2 reads SVGAGI. The CDR3 spans 15 residues. Written as DNA, the CDR3 is TGTGCCAGCAGTTACTCGGCGACTGTTAATTCACCCCTCCACTTT. Its protein product is CASSYSATVNSPLHF.

The chain uses TRBV5-6 and TRBJ2-7; D might be TRBD2 (5 bases). With 5 bases removed from V and 3 bases from J, the gap between germline ends came to 9 bases. Germline V gives CDR1 SGHDT, CDR2 YYEEEE. The CDR3 is 12 amino acids. The CDR3, as DNA: TGTGCCAGCAGTTCGGGGATCTACGAGCAGTACTTC. Translation gives CASSSGIYEQYF.

The chain carries TRBV6-1 and TRBJ1-6; 10 nucleotides agree with TRBD1. CDR1 and CDR2 from the germline V gene are MNHNS and SASEGT. Trimming removed 1 base from V and 9 bases from J; junction bases left unmatched: 0. The CDR3 loop spans 14 amino acids. CDR3 in amino acids: CASSEGTGGSPLHF. The CDR3, as DNA: TGTGCCAGCAGTGAAGGGACAGGGGGTTCACCCCTCCACTTT.

V is TRBV6-5 and J is TRBJ1-2; D uncertain. The CDR3 has 14 residues. Germline CDR1 is MNHEY and CDR2 is SVGAGI. V lost 5 bases, J lost 2 bases, and 12 bases lay in between. The CDR3 DNA reads as TGTGCCAGCAGTCCCGGAGGTCACAACTATGGCTACACCTTC. Its translation: CASSPGGHNYGYTF.

V and J are TRBV10-1 and TRBJ2-1; 14 nucleotides match TRBD2. The length of the CDR3 is 18 residues. V lost 3 bases, J lost 0 bases, and 4 bases stayed unmatched. CDR1 and CDR2 (germline): WNHNN, SYGVQD (reference sequence). The CDR3: CASSDGLAGGSSYNEQFF. The CDR3 region has the DNA TGCGCCAGCAGTGACGGACTAGCGGGGGGTAGCTCCTACAATGAGCAGTTCTTC.

J is TRBJ2-7 and V is TRBV21-1; the table's TRBD2 call for D was not verified on the DNA. TRBV21-1 is shown as a pseudogene. This CDR3 is built from 15 residues. CDR3 in amino acids: CASSTWTSGLYEQYF. In DNA, the CDR3 is TGTGCCAGCAGCACGTGGACTAGCGGGCTCTACGAGCAGTACTTC.

The chain links TRBV28 to TRBJ2-7, with TRBD1 identical over 7 bases. CDR3 length equals 16 residues. Germline CDR1 and CDR2: MDHEN and SYDVKM. V dropped 5 bases and J dropped 1; count of bases not matched to a gene: 11. The CDR3, as DNA: TGTGCCAGCAGTCAGCCCTCGGGACAGATGTCCTACGAGCAGTACTTC. Its protein is CASSQPSGQMSYEQYF.

Here the CDR3 DNA reads TGTGCCAGCAGTTTAGGGGACAGGGGTCATGGCTACACCTTC. This gives the protein CASSLGDRGHGYTF. The chain links TRBV27 to TRBJ1-2, with 10 bases aligning to TRBD1. CDR3 length: 14 amino acids. Per the germline V gene, CDR1 is MNHEY and CDR2 is SMNVEV (reference sequence). Germline trimming cut 2 bases from V and 6 bases from J; bases unmatched to any gene: 3.

V is TRBV7-9 and J is TRBJ2-1, with D possibly matching TRBD1 (6 bases). Trimming removed 3 bases at V and 5 bases at J, with 14 bases between. The CDR3 sequence is 15 residues long. Germline values: CDR1 SEHNR, CDR2 FQNEAQ (reference sequence). In DNA, the CDR3 is TGTGCCAGCAGCTTTAGAAAGGGGGTTGACAATGAGCAGTTCTTC. Its protein is CASSFRKGVDNEQFF.

The genes are TRBV2 and TRBJ2-2, with a weak D call TRBD1 (6 bases). Trimming removed 4 bases at V and 6 bases at J, with 9 bases between. The CDR3 has 13 amino acids. Germline CDR1 and CDR2: SNHLY and FYNNEI. Here the CDR3 reads CASSVGGSGELFF. The DNA for the CDR3 is TGTGCCAGCAGTGTAGGGGGATCCGGGGAGCTGTTTTTT.

The chain is built from TRBV5-5 and TRBJ2-2; 8 nucleotides align to TRBD2. The germline V gene encodes CDR1 SGHKS and CDR2 YYEKEE (reference sequence). The CDR3 covers 19 residues. Trimming took 1 base from V and 0 from J; bases not matched to a gene: 11. CDR3 bases: TGTGCCAGCAGCTTGCGGGGGGGTTTTTCCGCGACGAACACCGGGGAGCTGTTTTTT. This encodes CASSLRGGFSATNTGELFF.

V gene TRBV12-3 or TRBV12-4 combines with J gene TRBJ1-4; D gene ambiguous. V lost 3 bases, J lost 7 bases, and 9 bases lay in between. The CDR3 runs to 13 residues. The CDR3 nucleotides read TGTGCCAGCAGTTTGGTACGGGGTGAAAAACTGTTTTTT. This encodes CASSLVRGEKLFF.

V is TRBV9 and J is TRBJ2-3, with D perhaps matching TRBD2 (5 bases). Trimming stripped 0 bases from V and 0 bases from J, with 11 bases between. Germline V gene sequence: CDR1 SGDLS, CDR2 YYNGEE. The length of the CDR3 is 16 residues. The CDR3 reads CASSVAPSRSTDTQYF. Here the CDR3 DNA reads TGTGCCAGCAGCGTAGCCCCTAGCCGAAGCACAGATACGCAGTATTTT.

The chain combines TRBV7-6 with TRBJ2-4; 15 bases align to TRBD2. The germline V gene encodes CDR1 SGHVS and CDR2 FNYEAQ. This CDR3 is built from 18 residues. Germline trimming cut 5 bases from V and 0 bases from J; bases unmatched to any gene: 5. CDR3 DNA sequence: TGTGCCAGCAGCAAGGGACTAGCGGGGGGAATAGCCAAAAACATTCAGTACTTC. Protein: CASSKGLAGGIAKNIQYF.

This clone was observed a few times. This chain's CDR3 is CASNGQGTGGELFF. The CDR3 DNA reads as TGCGCCAGCAACGGACAGGGGACGGGCGGGGAGCTGTTTTTT. V is TRBV10-2 and J is TRBJ2-2, with 9 bases identical to TRBD1. Germline V CDR1 and CDR2: WSHSY, SAAADI. Trimming took 7 bases from V and 7 from J; bases not matched to a gene: 7. The CDR3 totals 14 residues.

The chain combines TRBV7-8 with TRBJ1-3; 8 positions agree with TRBD1. Germline CDR1 is SGHVS and CDR2 is FQNEAQ. The CDR3 is 18 amino acids. With V trimmed by 3 bases and J by 3 bases, 13 bases remained unmatched. CDR3 residues: CASSLPVSGTGVGNTIYF. The CDR3 region has the DNA TGTGCCAGCAGCTTGCCCGTTTCCGGGACAGGAGTTGGAAACACCATATATTTT.